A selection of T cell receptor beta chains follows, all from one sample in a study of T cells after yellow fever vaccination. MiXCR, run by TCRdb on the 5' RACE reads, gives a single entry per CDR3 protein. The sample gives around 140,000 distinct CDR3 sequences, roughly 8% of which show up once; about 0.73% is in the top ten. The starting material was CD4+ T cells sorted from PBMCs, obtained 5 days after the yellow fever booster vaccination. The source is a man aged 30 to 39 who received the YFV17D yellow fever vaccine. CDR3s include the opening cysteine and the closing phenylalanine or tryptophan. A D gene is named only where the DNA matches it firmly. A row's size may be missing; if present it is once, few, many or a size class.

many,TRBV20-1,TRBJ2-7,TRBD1,TGCAGTGCCAGTCCGGGACAGCGTTCCTACGAGCAGTACTTC,CSASPGQRSYEQYF
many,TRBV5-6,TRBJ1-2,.,TGTGCCAGCAGCAGGAACTATGGCTACACCTTC,CASSRNYGYTF
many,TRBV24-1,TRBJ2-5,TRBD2,TGTGCCACCAGTGACCCCGGGACTAGCGGGAGTGGCACCCAGTACTTC,CATSDPGTSGSGTQYF
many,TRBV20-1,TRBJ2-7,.,TGCAGTGCTGACATCAGGGCTAAGGGGGCCTACGAGCAGTACTTC,CSADIRAKGAYEQYF
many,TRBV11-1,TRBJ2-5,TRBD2,TGTGCCAGCAGCTTAGTTGGGACTAGCGGGAGTGCGCAAGAGACCCAGTACTTC,CASSLVGTSGSAQETQYF
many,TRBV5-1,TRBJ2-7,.,TGCGCCAGCAGCTTGGTTGGCAAGAGGTCCTACGAGCAGTACTTC,CASSLVGKRSYEQYF
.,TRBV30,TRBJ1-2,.,TGTGCCTGGAGTCCCCGTCTGGCTTCCTATGGCTACACCTTC,CAWSPRLASYGYTF
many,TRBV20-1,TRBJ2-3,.,TGCAGTGCTGGGCCTTCGGTCGTGGAGCTGGCAGATACGCAGTATTTT,CSAGPSVVELADTQYF
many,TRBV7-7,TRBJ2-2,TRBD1,TGTGCTAGCAGCGGACAGGGTAGAACCGGGGAGCTGTTTTTT,CASSGQGRTGELFF
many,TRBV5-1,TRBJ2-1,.,TGCGCCAGCAGCGCGACAGAGAATGAGCAGTTCTTC,CASSATENEQFF
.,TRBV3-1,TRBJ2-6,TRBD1,TGTGCCTGCTGTTTAGGACGCACAGGGGTAACTGGGGCCAACGTCCTGACTTTC,CACCLGRTGVTGANVLTF
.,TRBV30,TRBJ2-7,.,TGTGCCTGCCAGGGGGGATCCTACGAGCAGTACTTC,CACQGGSYEQYF
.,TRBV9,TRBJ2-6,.,TGTGCCAGCGCGTTCCCCGGGGCCAACGTCCTGACTTTC,CASAFPGANVLTF
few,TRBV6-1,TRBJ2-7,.,TGTGCCAGCAGCCCAAGCCAGGGGCGCGAAGGCTACGAGCAGTACTTC,CASSPSQGREGYEQYF
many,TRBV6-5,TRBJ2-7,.,TGTGCCAGCAGAAAGGGGGGGGGCGAGCAGTACTTC,CASRKGGGEQYF
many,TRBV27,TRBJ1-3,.,TGTGCCAGCAGTTTATCGTGGAGCTCTGGAAACACCATATATTTT,CASSLSWSSGNTIYF
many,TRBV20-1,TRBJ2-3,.,TGCAGTGCTAGCGGAGGGGTAGATACGCAGTATTTT,CSASGGVDTQYF
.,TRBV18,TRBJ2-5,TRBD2,TGTGCCAGCTCACCAGGGACTATCCAAGAGACCCAGTACTTC,CASSPGTIQETQYF
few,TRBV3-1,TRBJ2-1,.,TGTGCCAGCAGCCAAGATTGGCTAGCCCGGGATGAGCAGTTCTTC,CASSQDWLARDEQFF
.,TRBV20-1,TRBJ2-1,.,TGCAGTGCTAATAAGCGGAGCTCCTACAATGAGCAGTTCTTC,CSANKRSSYNEQFF
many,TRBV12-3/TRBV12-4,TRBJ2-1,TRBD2,TGTGCCAGCAGTGGAAGCGGGAGCGCTTACAATGAGCAGTTCTTC,CASSGSGSAYNEQFF
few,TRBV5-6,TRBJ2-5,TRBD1,TGTGCCAGCAGCTTGGAGGGGGCGGCCCGGCGGGAGACCCAGTACTTC,CASSLEGAARRETQYF
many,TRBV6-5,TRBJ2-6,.,TGTGCCAGCAGTTACTCGAGGGTGAATCCGGCCAACGTCCTGACTTTC,CASSYSRVNPANVLTF
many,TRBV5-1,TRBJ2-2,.,TGCGCCAGCAGCCCCGGAGGCGCGGGAAGGACCGGGGAGCTGTTTTTT,CASSPGGAGRTGELFF
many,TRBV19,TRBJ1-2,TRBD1,TGTGCCAGTAGTGCTGGGACAGACCTTAACTATGGCTACACCTTC,CASSAGTDLNYGYTF
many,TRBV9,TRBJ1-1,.,TGTGCCAGCAGCGTAGGAGGACACCTGAACACTGAAGCTTTCTTT,CASSVGGHLNTEAFF
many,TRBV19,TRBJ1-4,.,TGTGCCAGTAGTCTCCGGACGGCGGCTGAAAAACTGTTTTTT,CASSLRTAAEKLFF
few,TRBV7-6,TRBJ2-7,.,TGTGCCAGCAGCTTGGGGGGGCCCAACTCCTACGAGCAGTACTTC,CASSLGGPNSYEQYF
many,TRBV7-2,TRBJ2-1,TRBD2,TGTGCCAGTTCTGGGACGAGACTAGCGGCGTACAATGAGCAGTTCTTC,CASSGTRLAAYNEQFF
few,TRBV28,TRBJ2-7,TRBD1,TGTGCCAGCACCCTGACAGGGCCGAGCTCCTACGAGCAGTACTTC,CASTLTGPSSYEQYF